Below, 6 T cell receptor beta chains from the same sample are listed, as sequenced in a study of blood T cell repertoires in COVID-19. The table came from immunoSEQ multiplex PCR; TCRdb's copy has only in-frame clones and leaves some out. The sample holds about 300,000 clones, roughly 86% seen once. The sequencing sample was made of peripheral blood. Receptors originate from a woman in her twenties or thirties with COVID-19, enrolled during active disease.

This clone appeared once. The junction departs from germline at one end; a sequencing error may be responsible. J is TRBJ2-5 and V is TRBV7-7; tentative D call: TRBD2 (5 bases). Germline CDR1 and CDR2: SSHAT and FNYEAQ (reference sequence). The CDR3 has 14 amino acids. The CDR3 loop reads CASSLGSVTETQYF. CDR3 in DNA: TGTGCTAGCAGCTTAGGTAGCGTGACAGAGACCCAGTACTTC.

This chain joins TRBV6-5 and TRBJ1-6; 7 nucleotides match TRBD1. Germline CDR1 is MNHEY and CDR2 is SVGAGI. The CDR3 is 15 amino acids. V gave up 10 bases and J gave up 6 bases; unmatched junction bases: 12. As DNA, the CDR3 is TGTGCCACTTCAGGCCTGGGACAGATTAATTCACCCCTCCACTTT. This gives the protein CATSGLGQINSPLHF.

The V call is TRBV7-9, the J call TRBJ1-2; TRBD1 matches at 8 bases. There are 15 residues in the CDR3. The V and J ends lost 5 bases and 3 bases, in that order; junction bases with no gene match: 8. CDR1 is SEHNR and CDR2 is FQNEAQ in the germline V gene (reference sequence). The CDR3 region is CASSPRQGLYYGYTF. DNA of the CDR3: TGTGCCAGCAGCCCCCGACAGGGGTTATACTATGGCTACACCTTC.

The CDR3 DNA follows: TGTGCCAGCAGCCAAGGACAGGGAGGTAACTATGGCTACACCTTC. Its protein product is CASSQGQGGNYGYTF. The chain combines TRBV3-1 (or the pseudogene TRBV3-2) with TRBJ1-2; TRBD1 matches 7 bases. The V gene's germline CDR1 is LGHDT and CDR2 YNNKEL (reference sequence). The CDR3 sequence is 15 residues long. V gave up 1 base and J gave up 1 base; unmatched junction bases: 3.

This CDR3 reads CASMQGYSYNEQFF. DNA for the CDR3: TGTGCCAGCATGCAGGGATACTCCTACAATGAGCAGTTCTTC. The chain links TRBV28 to TRBJ2-1; tentatively, D is TRBD1 (5 bases). The germline gives CDR1 MDHEN, CDR2 SYDVKM. V was pared by 7 bases and J by 0 bases, with 10 bases between. The CDR3 consists of 14 residues.

Here the CDR3 reads CASSSDSAAYGGELFF. CDR3 coding DNA: TGTGCCAGCAGCTCGGACAGTGCTGCATATGGCGGGGAGCTGTTTTTT. The chain is built from TRBV7-9 and TRBJ2-2, with D possibly being TRBD1 (6 bases). The ends were cut back, 4 bases at V and 7 bases at J, with 19 bases in the middle. The CDR3 spans 16 residues. CDR1 and CDR2 (germline): SEHNR, FQNEAQ (reference sequence).